These 32 T cell receptor beta chains share one sample of origin, sequenced in a study of blood T cell repertoires in COVID-19. Generated by immunoSEQ multiplex PCR, the TCRdb table keeps only in-frame clones and is missing some. There are 250,000 or so clones in the sample; 90% occur only once, and about 4% lies in the top ten. What was sequenced was PBMCs or T cells enriched from blood (not recorded which). These receptors all come from a woman aged 25 to 39 with acute COVID-19.

This chain joins TRBV12-3 or TRBV12-4 and TRBJ1-1; possible D gene TRBD1, 5 bases. The CDR3 has 13 amino acids. V lost 7 bases to trimming and J lost 3 bases, with 12 bases between them. CDR3 bases: TGTGCCAGCACCAGGGACTACTACACTGAAGCTTTCTTT. Protein: CASTRDYYTEAFF.

The rearrangement uses TRBV30 and TRBJ2-3, with 7 bases that match TRBD2. After removal of 4 bases from V and 6 bases from J, the junction contained 7 bases not matched to a gene. CDR3 length equals 13 residues. Germline V gene data show CDR1 as GTSNPN and CDR2 as SVGIG (reference sequence). The CDR3 protein is CAWTEGGLDTQYF. CDR3 in DNA: TGTGCCTGGACTGAGGGAGGGTTGGATACGCAGTATTTT. Full variable domain (missing parts from reference TRBV30 and TRBJ2-3): SQTIHQWPATLVQPVGSPLSLECTVEGTSNPNLYWYRQAAGRGLQLLFYSVGIGQISSEVPQNLSASRPQDRQFILSSKKLLLSDSGFYLCAWTEGGLDTQYFGPGTRLTVL.

In nucleotides, the CDR3 is TGTGCCAGCAGTTTATCTGGACTAGGGGCTTTCGAGCAGTACTTC. It encodes CASSLSGLGAFEQYF. The chain is built from TRBV27 and TRBJ2-7; 7 positions match TRBD2. The CDR3 runs 15 residues. Germline V gene data show CDR1 as MNHEY and CDR2 as SMNVEV (reference sequence). The J segment lost 6 bases and the V segment lost 0 bases, leaving 8 bases of the junction unmatched.

The chain combines TRBV30 with TRBJ1-5; possible D gene TRBD1, 6 bases. The germline V gene encodes CDR1 GTSNPN and CDR2 SVGIG (reference sequence). CDR3 length: 15 amino acids. V lost 2 bases to trimming and J lost 9 bases, with 20 bases between them. The CDR3 protein is CAWSRSGHPGGPQHF. The CDR3 nucleotides read TGTGCCTGGAGTCGCTCGGGACATCCGGGGGGGCCCCAGCATTTT. The full variable domain, in which reference TRBV30 and TRBJ1-5 provide the parts outside the CDR3, is SQTIHQWPATLVQPVGSPLSLECTVEGTSNPNLYWYRQAAGRGLQLLFYSVGIGQISSEVPQNLSASRPQDRQFILSSKKLLLSDSGFYLCAWSRSGHPGGPQHFGDGTRLSIL.

V usage is TRBV4-2 and J usage is TRBJ1-4, with D possibly TRBD1 on 5 matching bases. CDR3 length equals 12 residues. The germline gives CDR1 LGHNA, CDR2 YNFKEQ. V was shortened by 3 bases and J by 8 bases, with 7 bases between the two germline ends. The CDR3 protein is CASSHDREKLFF. CDR3 coding DNA: TGTGCCAGCAGCCACGACAGAGAAAAACTGTTTTTT.

The J gene is TRBJ1-2, the V gene TRBV19, with TRBD1 as a possible D gene (6 bases). The CDR3 contains 14 residues. CDR1 is LNHDA and CDR2 is SQIVND in the germline V gene (reference sequence). With 3 bases removed from V and 2 bases from J, the gap between germline ends came to 10 bases. CDR3 sequence reads: CASSIGQGNYGYTF. For the CDR3, the DNA is TGTGCCAGTAGTATTGGCCAGGGGAACTATGGCTACACCTTC. Looking up the rest from reference TRBV19 and TRBJ1-2 gives the full variable domain: DGGITQSPKYLFRKEGQNVTLSCEQNLNHDAMYWYRQDPGQGLRLIYYSQIVNDFQKGDIAEGYSVSREKKESFPLTVTSAQKNPTAFYLCASSIGQGNYGYTFGSGTRLTVV.

The chain has TRBV9 and TRBJ1-6, with D hard to call. This CDR3 spans 12 amino acids. The germline V gene encodes CDR1 SGDLS and CDR2 YYNGEE. The V end lost 0 bases, the J end lost 10 bases, and 5 bases lay between the germline ends. The CDR3 sequence is CASSVAGSPLHF. The CDR3 DNA is TGTGCCAGCAGCGTAGCGGGGTCACCCCTCCACTTT.

The rearrangement joins TRBV7-8 to TRBJ2-7; 9 bases line up with TRBD1. Germline V lookup: CDR1 SGHVS, CDR2 FQNEAQ. The CDR3 is 16 residues long. Trimming at V came to 2 bases and at J to 7 bases, leaving 12 bases not matched to a gene. The CDR3 region has the DNA TGTGCCAGCAGCTTACGGGACAGGGACCTTTCTAGGGAGCAGTACTTC. Translating it yields CASSLRDRDLSREQYF.

V usage is TRBV11-2 and J usage is TRBJ2-3; no firm D call. The germline CDR1 and CDR2 sequences are SGHAT and FQNNGV. The CDR3 length is 14 residues. V was clipped by 2 bases and J by 5 bases, with 11 bases between them. This CDR3 reads CASSLSRTVDTQYF. CDR3 in DNA: TGTGCCAGCAGCTTATCTCGTACAGTAGATACGCAGTATTTT.

The chain links TRBV28 to TRBJ1-5, with 7 positions matching TRBD1. The V gene end was trimmed by 10 bases and the J gene end by 5 bases; junction bases not matched to a gene: 11. The CDR3 has 14 amino acids. Germline V CDR1 and CDR2: MDHEN, SYDVKM. CDR3 DNA sequence: TGTGCCACCGGGGGGGGTACAGGGGATCAGCCCCAGCATTTT. Its protein product is CATGGGTGDQPQHF. The whole variable domain, filled in from reference TRBV28 and TRBJ1-5, reads DVKVTQSSRYLVKRTGEKVFLECVQDMDHENMFWYRQDPGLGLRLIYFSYDVKMKEKGDIPEGYSVSREKKERFSLILESASTNQTSMYLCATGGGTGDQPQHFGDGTRLSIL.

The gene calls are TRBV7-3 and TRBJ2-1, with 7 bases fitting TRBD2. V lost 2 bases and J lost 6; bases outside the gene matches: 4. Germline V gene data show CDR1 as SGHTA and CDR2 as FQGTGA. This CDR3 comprises 14 residues. The CDR3 here is CASSLGLDPNEQFF. The CDR3 DNA reads TGTGCCAGCAGCTTAGGACTAGATCCCAATGAGCAGTTCTTC.

Here the CDR3 reads CASSPRVSGNTGELFF. The CDR3 DNA reads as TGTGCCAGCAGCCCACGGGTTAGCGGGAACACCGGGGAGCTGTTTTTT. J is TRBJ2-2 and V is TRBV11-2; TRBD2 might be the D (6 bases). Germline lookup yields CDR1 SGHAT and CDR2 FQNNGV. Trimming removed 5 bases from V and 1 base from J, with 14 bases in between. The CDR3 totals 16 residues.

The V call is TRBV7-6, the J call TRBJ1-4; TRBD1 agrees at 8 bases. V was pared by 3 bases and J by 7 bases, with 7 bases of the junction left unmatched. Germline V CDR1 and CDR2: SGHVS, FNYEAQ. CDR3 size: 15 residues. CDR3 region: CASSFGGQEFEKLFF. CDR3 coding DNA: TGTGCCAGCAGCTTTGGGGGACAGGAGTTTGAAAAACTGTTTTTT.

This chain uses TRBV24-1 with TRBJ2-7; the D is unclear. V lost 9 bases and J lost 2, with 13 bases in between. The CDR3 has 13 amino acids. The germline V gene encodes CDR1 KGHDR and CDR2 SFDVKD. As DNA, the CDR3 is TGTGCCACCGCGAACCCCCCTGCCTACGAGCAGTACTTC. This sequence encodes CATANPPAYEQYF.

This clone was recorded once. In DNA form, the CDR3 reads TGTGCCAGCATCCCAGCGGAGAACACAGATACGCAGTATTTT. The encoded protein is CASIPAENTDTQYF. The rearrangement uses TRBV11-1 and TRBJ2-3; D perhaps matches TRBD2 (5 bases). Germline CDR1 reads SGHAT; CDR2 reads FQDESV (reference sequence). The CDR3 totals 14 residues. V lost 7 bases, J lost 2 bases, and 13 bases lay in between.

The V gene is TRBV18, the J gene TRBJ2-5, with D possibly matching TRBD2 (6 bases). CDR3 length equals 14 residues. V was pared by 11 bases and J by 4 bases, with 20 bases between. Germline assignment: CDR1 KGHSH and CDR2 LQKENI. The CDR3 DNA is TGTGCCTCCTTAGGAGGGGAGCCAAGAGAGACCCAGTACTTC. The encoded protein is CASLGGEPRETQYF.

The chain recombines TRBV30 with TRBJ2-4; D might be TRBD1 (7 bases). The germline V gene encodes CDR1 GTSNPN and CDR2 SVGIG (reference sequence). The germline V and J ends were trimmed by 5 bases and 7 bases, with 12 bases remaining between them. This CDR3 is built from 12 residues. CDR3 sequence reads: CAWGSGGNIQYF. The CDR3, as DNA: TGTGCCTGGGGGTCAGGGGGGAACATTCAGTACTTC.

V usage is TRBV2 and J usage is TRBJ2-7, with 10 bases fitting TRBD1. The CDR3 runs to 15 residues. Germline V gives CDR1 SNHLY, CDR2 FYNNEI. V shed 6 bases, J shed 6 bases, and the junction held 11 bases outside the gene matches. The DNA of the CDR3 is TGTGCCAGCAGCGCAGACAGGGGGCGGGTGTCCGAGCAGTACTTC. Its protein is CASSADRGRVSEQYF.

The chain has TRBV7-2 and TRBJ1-1; a possible D gene is TRBD1 (6 bases). Germline V gene data show CDR1 as SGHTA and CDR2 as FQGNSA. The CDR3 is made up of 14 amino acids. V lost 2 bases and J lost 3, with 10 bases in between. The CDR3 DNA reads TGTGCCAGCAGCTTAAGAAACAGGGACACTGAAGCTTTCTTT. This encodes CASSLRNRDTEAFF.

The V and J genes are TRBV4-2 and TRBJ2-3; D ambiguous. The germline gives CDR1 LGHNA, CDR2 YNFKEQ. The CDR3 has 18 amino acids. With 0 bases removed from V and 7 bases from J, the gap between germline ends came to 23 bases. CDR3 coding DNA: TGTGCCAGCAGCCAAGATTCCCTCCCGAGTCTAGTGTTAAATACGCAGTATTTT. Its translation is CASSQDSLPSLVLNTQYF.

V is TRBV10-3 and J is TRBJ1-1; TRBD1 might be the D (5 bases). V was trimmed by 11 bases and J by 6 bases, leaving 22 bases between them. Germline V gives CDR1 ENHRY, CDR2 SYGVKD. The CDR3 has 14 residues. The CDR3: CAALSQGVTPEAFF. CDR3 in DNA: TGTGCCGCTTTATCCCAGGGCGTGACCCCTGAAGCTTTCTTT.

The chain links TRBV28 to TRBJ2-2; 7 nucleotides match TRBD2. Germline trimming cut 5 bases from V and 0 bases from J; bases unmatched to any gene: 9. CDR3 length equals 17 residues. Germline CDR1 MDHEN, CDR2 SYDVKM. CDR3 in DNA: TGTGCCAGCAGTATAGCGGGCCTGCCTACGAACACCGGGGAGCTGTTTTTT. Protein product: CASSIAGLPTNTGELFF. The full variable domain, with the rest looked up from reference TRBV28 and TRBJ2-2, is DVKVTQSSRYLVKRTGEKVFLECVQDMDHENMFWYRQDPGLGLRLIYFSYDVKMKEKGDIPEGYSVSREKKERFSLILESASTNQTSMYLCASSIAGLPTNTGELFFGEGSRLTVL.

This chain uses TRBV7-9 with TRBJ2-1; D may be TRBD2 (6 bases). Trimming shortened V by 1 base and J by 4 bases, and 8 bases separated the two germline ends. The CDR3 extends over 14 amino acids. Germline loops: CDR1 SEHNR, CDR2 FQNEAQ (reference sequence). CDR3: CASSLGGEYNEQFF. The CDR3 DNA reads TGTGCCAGCAGCTTAGGGGGGGAATACAATGAGCAGTTCTTC.

The V and J genes are TRBV28 and TRBJ1-3; no clear D gene. Trimming took off 5 bases at V and 0 bases at J, with 14 bases between the two ends. This CDR3 is 16 amino acids long. Germline V gene lookup returns CDR1 MDHEN and CDR2 SYDVKM. This CDR3 reads CASSLSGRFSGNTIYF. In DNA form, the CDR3 reads TGTGCCAGCAGTCTCTCGGGTCGATTCTCTGGAAACACCATATATTTT.

This clone was detected once. V usage is TRBV29-1 and J usage is TRBJ2-5, with D maybe TRBD1 (6 bases). CDR3 length equals 13 residues. With 5 bases removed from V and 2 bases from J, the gap between germline ends came to 12 bases. Germline values: CDR1 SQVTM, CDR2 ANQGSEA. CDR3 DNA: TGCAGCGTTCGGTTACAGGGACAAGAGACCCAGTACTTC. Translation gives CSVRLQGQETQYF.

The chain is built from TRBV28 and TRBJ2-7; 8 bases align to TRBD2. Germline V gene data show CDR1 as MDHEN and CDR2 as SYDVKM. V lost 6 bases, J lost 6 bases, and 13 bases stayed unmatched. The CDR3 is made up of 15 amino acids. This CDR3 reads CASRLAQGLAGEQYF. The DNA of the CDR3 is TGTGCCAGCAGACTTGCCCAGGGGCTAGCGGGCGAGCAGTACTTC.

The chain recombines TRBV4-1 with TRBJ1-5, with D possibly matching TRBD1 (5 bases). Germline CDR1 MGHRA, CDR2 YSYEKL. Trimming took off 1 base at V and 6 bases at J, with 10 bases between the two ends. The CDR3 has 14 amino acids. The CDR3 nucleotides are TGCGCCAGCAGCCAAGGGAGGGGTGTTCAGCCCCAGCATTTT. Its translation: CASSQGRGVQPQHF.

The CDR3: CASSEYGTGVYNEQFF. DNA of the CDR3: TGTGCCAGCAGTGAGTACGGGACAGGGGTATACAATGAGCAGTTCTTC. The rearrangement joins TRBV25-1 to TRBJ2-1, with 10 nucleotides matching TRBD1. Germline V gives CDR1 MGHDK, CDR2 SYGVNS. The CDR3 loop spans 16 amino acids. After removal of 3 bases from V and 4 bases from J, the junction contained 6 bases not matched to a gene.

This clone was seen a few times. The chain combines TRBV7-2 with TRBJ2-1, with D hard to call. Germline-derived CDR1 and CDR2 are SGHTA and FQGNSA. The CDR3 runs 11 residues. The germline V and J ends were trimmed by 9 bases and 6 bases, with 9 bases remaining between them. DNA for the CDR3: TGTGCCAGGCTAAGCGTCAATGAGCAGTTCTTC. The encoded protein is CARLSVNEQFF.

The rearrangement joins TRBV27 to TRBJ2-7, with D maybe TRBD2 (6 bases). Trimming removed 11 bases from V and 1 base from J, with 15 bases in between. Germline V lookup: CDR1 MNHEY, CDR2 SMNVEV (reference sequence). The CDR3 contains 13 residues. For the CDR3, the DNA is TGTGCCTCCGGGGGAGTTGGTTCCTACGAGCAGTACTTC. Protein product: CASGGVGSYEQYF.

The V gene is TRBV3-1 (or the pseudogene TRBV3-2), the J gene TRBJ2-2; 10 nucleotides agree with TRBD2. The CDR3 consists of 16 residues. The V gene's germline CDR1 is LGHDT and CDR2 YNNKEL (reference sequence). Trimming took 6 bases from V and 5 from J; bases not matched to a gene: 9. The CDR3 region has the DNA TGTGCCAGCAGTTATCTAGCGGGAGCAGAGACCGGGGAGCTGTTTTTT. This codes for CASSYLAGAETGELFF.

The V and J genes are TRBV28 and TRBJ2-7; 9 bases are a match to TRBD1. CDR1 and CDR2 (germline): MDHEN, SYDVKM. The CDR3 totals 16 residues. Unmatched junction bases numbered 11, after V lost 6 bases and J lost 2 bases. DNA of the CDR3: TGTGCCAGCAGCATCACGGGACAGGGTCGCCCCTACGAGCAGTACTTC. Amino acid sequence: CASSITGQGRPYEQYF.